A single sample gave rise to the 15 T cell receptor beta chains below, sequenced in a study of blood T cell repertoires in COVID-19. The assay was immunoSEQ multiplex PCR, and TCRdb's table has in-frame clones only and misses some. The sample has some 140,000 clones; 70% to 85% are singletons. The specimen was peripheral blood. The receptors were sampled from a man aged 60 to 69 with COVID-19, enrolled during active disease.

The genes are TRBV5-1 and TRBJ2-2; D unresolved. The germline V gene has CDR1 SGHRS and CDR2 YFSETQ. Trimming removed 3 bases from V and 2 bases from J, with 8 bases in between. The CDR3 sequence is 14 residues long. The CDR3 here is CASSWAPNTGELFF. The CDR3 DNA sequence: TGCGCCAGCAGCTGGGCTCCCAACACCGGGGAGCTGTTTTTT.

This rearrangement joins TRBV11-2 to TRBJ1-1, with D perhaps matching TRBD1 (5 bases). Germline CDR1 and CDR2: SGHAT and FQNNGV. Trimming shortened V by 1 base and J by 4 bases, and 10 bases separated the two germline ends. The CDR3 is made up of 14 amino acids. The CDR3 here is CASSLARGTTEAFF. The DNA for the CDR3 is TGTGCCAGCAGCTTAGCTCGGGGGACCACTGAAGCTTTCTTT.

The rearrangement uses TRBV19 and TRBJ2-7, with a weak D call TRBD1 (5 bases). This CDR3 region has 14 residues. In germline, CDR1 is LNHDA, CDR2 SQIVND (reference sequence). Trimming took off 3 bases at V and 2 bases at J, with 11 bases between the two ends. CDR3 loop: CASSIQRGPYEQYF. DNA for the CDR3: TGTGCCAGTAGTATCCAAAGGGGTCCCTACGAGCAGTACTTC.

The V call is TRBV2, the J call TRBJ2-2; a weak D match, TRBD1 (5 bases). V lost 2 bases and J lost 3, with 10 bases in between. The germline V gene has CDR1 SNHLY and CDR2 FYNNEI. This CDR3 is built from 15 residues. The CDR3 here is CASSEQGFDTGELFF. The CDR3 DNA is TGTGCCAGCAGTGAACAGGGATTCGACACCGGGGAGCTGTTTTTT.

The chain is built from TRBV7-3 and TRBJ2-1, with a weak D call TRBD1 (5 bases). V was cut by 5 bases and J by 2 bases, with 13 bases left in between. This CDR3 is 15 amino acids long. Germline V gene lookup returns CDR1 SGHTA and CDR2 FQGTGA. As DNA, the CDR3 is TGTGCCAGCAGCAAGGGGCAAATCCCCTACAATGAGCAGTTCTTC. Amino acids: CASSKGQIPYNEQFF.

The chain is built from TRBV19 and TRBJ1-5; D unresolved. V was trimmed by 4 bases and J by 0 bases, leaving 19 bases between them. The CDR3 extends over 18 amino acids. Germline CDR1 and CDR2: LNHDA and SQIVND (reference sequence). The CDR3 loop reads CASSKGAAGGNSNQPQHF. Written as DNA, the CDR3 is TGTGCCAGTAGTAAGGGTGCTGCTGGAGGGAATAGCAATCAGCCCCAGCATTTT.

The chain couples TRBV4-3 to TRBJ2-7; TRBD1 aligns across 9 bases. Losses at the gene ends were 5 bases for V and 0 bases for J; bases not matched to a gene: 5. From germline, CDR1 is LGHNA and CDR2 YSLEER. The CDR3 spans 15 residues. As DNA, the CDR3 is TGCGCCAGCAGCACTGGACAGGGGAGCTCCTACGAGCAGTACTTC. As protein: CASSTGQGSSYEQYF.

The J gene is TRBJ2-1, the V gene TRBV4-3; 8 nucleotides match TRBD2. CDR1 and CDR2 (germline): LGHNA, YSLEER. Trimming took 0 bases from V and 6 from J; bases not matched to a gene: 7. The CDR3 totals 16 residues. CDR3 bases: TGCGCCAGCAGCCAAGATGCGGCGGGAGGCTCCAATGAGCAGTTCTTC. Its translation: CASSQDAAGGSNEQFF.

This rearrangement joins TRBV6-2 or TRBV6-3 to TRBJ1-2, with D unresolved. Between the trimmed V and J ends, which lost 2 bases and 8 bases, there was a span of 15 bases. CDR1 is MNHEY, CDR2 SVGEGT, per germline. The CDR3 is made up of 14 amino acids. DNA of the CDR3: TGTGCCAGCAGTTACCCAACTACGGGGAGCGGCTACACCTTC. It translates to CASSYPTTGSGYTF.

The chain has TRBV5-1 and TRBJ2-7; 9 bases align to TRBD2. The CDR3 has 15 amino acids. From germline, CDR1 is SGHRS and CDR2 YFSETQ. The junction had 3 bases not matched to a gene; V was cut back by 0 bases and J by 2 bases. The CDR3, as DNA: TGCGCCAGCAGCTTGGTAGGCGGGGGGGCCTACGAGCAGTACTTC. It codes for CASSLVGGGAYEQYF.

CDR3 DNA sequence: TGTGCCAGCAGATCACCGACAGGGTCAGATACGCAGTATTTT. This encodes CASRSPTGSDTQYF. This chain joins TRBV6-5 and TRBJ2-3, with 7 positions matching TRBD1. In germline, CDR1 is MNHEY, CDR2 SVGAGI. The CDR3 covers 14 residues. V shed 6 bases, J shed 4 bases, and the junction held 7 bases outside the gene matches.

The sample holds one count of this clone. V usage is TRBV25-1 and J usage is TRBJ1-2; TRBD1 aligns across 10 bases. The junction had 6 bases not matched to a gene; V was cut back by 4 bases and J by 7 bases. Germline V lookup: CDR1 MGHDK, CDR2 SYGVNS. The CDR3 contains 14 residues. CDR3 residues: CASSGDRGHLGYTF. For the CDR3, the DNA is TGTGCCAGCAGTGGGGACAGGGGCCACCTTGGCTACACCTTC.

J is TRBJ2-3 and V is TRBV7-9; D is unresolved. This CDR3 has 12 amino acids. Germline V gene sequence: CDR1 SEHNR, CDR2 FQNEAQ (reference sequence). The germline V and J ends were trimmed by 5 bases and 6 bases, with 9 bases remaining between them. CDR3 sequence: CASSPAVDTQYF. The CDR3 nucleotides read TGTGCCAGCAGCCCCGCAGTCGATACGCAGTATTTT. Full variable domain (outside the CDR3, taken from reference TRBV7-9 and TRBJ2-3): DTGVSQNPRHKITKRGQNVTFRCDPISEHNRLYWYRQTLGQGPEFLTYFQNEAQLEKSRLLSDRFSAERPKGSFSTLEIQRTEQGDSAMYLCASSPAVDTQYFGPGTRLTVL.

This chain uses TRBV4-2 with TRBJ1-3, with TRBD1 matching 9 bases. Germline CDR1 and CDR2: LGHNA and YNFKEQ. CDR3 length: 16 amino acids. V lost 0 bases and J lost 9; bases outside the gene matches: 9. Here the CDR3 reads CASSQDSEDRGITIYF. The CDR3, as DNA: TGTGCCAGCAGCCAAGATTCGGAGGACAGGGGCATCACCATATATTTT.

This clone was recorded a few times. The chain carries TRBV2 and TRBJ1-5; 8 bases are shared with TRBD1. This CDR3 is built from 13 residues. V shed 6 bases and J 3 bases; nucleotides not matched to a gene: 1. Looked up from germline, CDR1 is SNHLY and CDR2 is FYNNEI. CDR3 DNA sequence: TGTGCCAGCAGGACAGGGGACAATCAGCCCCAGCATTTT. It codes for CASRTGDNQPQHF.